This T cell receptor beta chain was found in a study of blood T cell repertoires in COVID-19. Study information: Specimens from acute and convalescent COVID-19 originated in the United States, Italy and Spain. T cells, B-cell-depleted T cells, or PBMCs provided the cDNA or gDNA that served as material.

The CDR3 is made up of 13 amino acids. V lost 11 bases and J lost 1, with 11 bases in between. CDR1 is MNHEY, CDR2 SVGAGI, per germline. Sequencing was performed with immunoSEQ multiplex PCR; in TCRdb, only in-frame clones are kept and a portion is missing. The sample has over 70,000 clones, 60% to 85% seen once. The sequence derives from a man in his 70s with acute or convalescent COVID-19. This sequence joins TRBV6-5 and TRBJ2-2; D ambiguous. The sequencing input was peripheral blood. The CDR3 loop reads CAAHDWNTGELFF. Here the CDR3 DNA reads TGTGCCGCCCATGACTGGAACACCGGGGAGCTGTTTTTT.